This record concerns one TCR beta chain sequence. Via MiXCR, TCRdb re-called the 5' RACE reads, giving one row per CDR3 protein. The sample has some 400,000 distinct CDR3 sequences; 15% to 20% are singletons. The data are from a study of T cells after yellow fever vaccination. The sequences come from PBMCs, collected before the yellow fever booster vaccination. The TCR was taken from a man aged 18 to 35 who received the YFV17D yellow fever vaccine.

CDR3 sequence: CASSSRLAGGHNEQFF. The CDR3 nucleotides read TGCGCCAGCAGCTCCAGACTAGCGGGGGGGCACAATGAGCAGTTCTTC. This sequence joins TRBV5-1 and TRBJ2-1, with 14 bases fitting TRBD2. This CDR3 is 16 amino acids long. V dropped 3 bases and J dropped 5; count of bases not matched to a gene: 4. Germline V gives CDR1 SGHRS, CDR2 YFSETQ.